The entry that follows covers one TCR beta chain sequence. Its antigen is unidentified. These data come from a study of T cell repertoires in cytomegalovirus infection. Turning to the study itself: Matching HLA type, along with CMV infection, was indicated by public TCR beta signatures.

Study-wide findings and caveats: Of the TCR beta families, the public ones yielded a cumulative frequency that identified carriers of CMV plus the relevant HLA.

TCRdb independently ran MiXCR on the reads; one entry per CDR3 protein. The table lists 550,000 to 850,000 distinct CDR3 sequences, around 35% of them singletons. The J segment lost 1 base and the V segment lost 6 bases, leaving 6 bases of the junction unmatched. The CDR3 has 15 residues. This sequence joins TRBV12-3 or TRBV12-4 and TRBJ1-1; 9 bases map to TRBD1. The clonotype originates from a human donor in good health (CMV status not recorded). Some clones in this sample may be carry-over from other donors' samples. The sample consisted of cultured PBMCs, taken from culture after CMV antigen stimulation. CDR3 bases: TGTGCCAGCAGACGGGACAGGGAACCGAACACTGAAGCTTTCTTT. Amino acid sequence: CASRRDREPNTEAFF.